This TCR beta chain comes out of a study of shared clonotypes between healthy human individuals. It was across several immunoSEQ plates that each subset's genomic DNA was evenly split. Sequencing was performed with immunoSEQ multiplex PCR; in TCRdb, only in-frame clones are kept and a portion is missing. This table has around 1.4 million clones, 98% appearing once. Concerning this clone itself: The antigen is undetermined.

Study-wide findings and caveats: Estimated richness was generally greater in naive than memory subsets. Sequencing depth was expected to affect clonotype sharing among donors. Represented diversity (both genetic and exposure-history) was limited by the small number of donors.

This CDR3 is built from 13 residues. V dropped 6 bases and J dropped 3 bases, with 9 bases sitting between them. The germline gives CDR1 MDHEN, CDR2 SYDVKM. V and J are TRBV28 and TRBJ2-1; tentatively, D is TRBD2 (5 bases). The sample was naive CD4+ T cells sorted from blood. Subset indicated: CD45RA+ positively selected. This TCR was sampled from a man aged 25-45 years in good health. CDR3 nucleotides: TGTGCCAGCAGCCCAGCGGTCTACAATGAGCAGTTCTTC. Its protein product is CASSPAVYNEQFF.